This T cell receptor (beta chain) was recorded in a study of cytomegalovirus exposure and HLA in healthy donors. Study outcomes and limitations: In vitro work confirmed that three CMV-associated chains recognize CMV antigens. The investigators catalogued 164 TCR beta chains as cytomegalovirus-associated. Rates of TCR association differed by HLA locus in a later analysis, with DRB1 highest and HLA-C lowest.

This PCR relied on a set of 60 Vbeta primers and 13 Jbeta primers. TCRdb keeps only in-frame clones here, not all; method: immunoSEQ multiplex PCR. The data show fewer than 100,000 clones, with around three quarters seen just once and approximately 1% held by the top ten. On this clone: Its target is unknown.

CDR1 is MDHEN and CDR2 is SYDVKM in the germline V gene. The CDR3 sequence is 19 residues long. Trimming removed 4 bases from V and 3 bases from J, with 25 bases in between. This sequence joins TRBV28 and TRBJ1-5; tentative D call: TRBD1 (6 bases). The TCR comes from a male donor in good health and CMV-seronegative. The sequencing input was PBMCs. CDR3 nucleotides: TGTGCCAGCAGTTACGGAGCCGGGACATACCTTTGGGACAATCAGCCCCAGCATTTT. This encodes CASSYGAGTYLWDNQPQHF.